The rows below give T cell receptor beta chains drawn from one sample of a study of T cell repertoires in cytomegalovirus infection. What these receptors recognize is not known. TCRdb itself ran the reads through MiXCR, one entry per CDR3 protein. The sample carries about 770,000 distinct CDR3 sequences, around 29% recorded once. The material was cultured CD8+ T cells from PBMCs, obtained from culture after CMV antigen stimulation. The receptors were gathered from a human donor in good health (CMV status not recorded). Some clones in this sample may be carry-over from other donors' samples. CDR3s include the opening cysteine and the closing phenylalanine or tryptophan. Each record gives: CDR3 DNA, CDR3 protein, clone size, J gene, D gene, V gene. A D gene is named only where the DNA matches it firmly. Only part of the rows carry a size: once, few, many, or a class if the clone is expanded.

cdr3_nt: TGTGCCAGCCAACGGCGGCACGCCGCCGGTCAGCCCCAGCATTTT
cdr3_aa: CASQRRHAAGQPQHF
clone_size: -
j_call: TRBJ1-5
d_call: -
v_call: TRBV7-2

cdr3_nt: TGTGCCAGCAACGGGGGGGGGCTTGAAGCTTTCTTT
cdr3_aa: CASNGGGLEAFF
clone_size: -
j_call: TRBJ1-1
d_call: -
v_call: TRBV7-9

cdr3_nt: TGTGCCATCAGTGTGGCGGGACAGGAGGCTAACGAGCAGTACTTC
cdr3_aa: CAISVAGQEANEQYF
clone_size: -
j_call: TRBJ2-7
d_call: TRBD1
v_call: TRBV10-3

cdr3_nt: TGCAGTGCTCAGACAGAAAACTATGGCTACACCTTC
cdr3_aa: CSAQTENYGYTF
clone_size: -
j_call: TRBJ1-2
d_call: -
v_call: TRBV20-1

cdr3_nt: TGCGCCAGCAGTGTCTACAGAAACAATGAGCAGTTCTTC
cdr3_aa: CASSVYRNNEQFF
clone_size: -
j_call: TRBJ2-1
d_call: -
v_call: TRBV10-2

cdr3_nt: TGCAGTGCTAGACCTCACAAGGGCGGATGGGGCGTGAGCAATCAGCCCCAGCATTTT
cdr3_aa: CSARPHKGGWGVSNQPQHF
clone_size: -
j_call: TRBJ1-5
d_call: -
v_call: TRBV20-1

cdr3_nt: TGTGCCATCAGGACAGGGGAGGGCTCTGGGGCCAACGTCCTGACTTTC
cdr3_aa: CAIRTGEGSGANVLTF
clone_size: few
j_call: TRBJ2-6
d_call: -
v_call: TRBV10-3

cdr3_nt: TGTGCCAGCAGCTTCCGGGACAGGGATAGCACAGATACGCAGTATTTT
cdr3_aa: CASSFRDRDSTDTQYF
clone_size: -
j_call: TRBJ2-3
d_call: TRBD1
v_call: TRBV7-9

cdr3_nt: TGTGCCAGCAGCTCTAGGGGGGGAGTAGGCAAAAACATTCAGTACTTC
cdr3_aa: CASSSRGGVGKNIQYF
clone_size: -
j_call: TRBJ2-4
d_call: -
v_call: TRBV6-2/TRBV6-3

cdr3_nt: TGTGCCAGCAGCGAGGGACAGACTAACTATGGCTACACCTTC
cdr3_aa: CASSEGQTNYGYTF
clone_size: few
j_call: TRBJ1-2
d_call: TRBD1
v_call: TRBV13

cdr3_nt: TGTGCCAGCAGCATAGCTCCCAGCTATGGCTACACCTTC
cdr3_aa: CASSIAPSYGYTF
clone_size: -
j_call: TRBJ1-2
d_call: -
v_call: TRBV27

cdr3_nt: TGTGCCAGCAGTTACACACTAGTATATGAGCAGTTCTTC
cdr3_aa: CASSYTLVYEQFF
clone_size: -
j_call: TRBJ2-1
d_call: -
v_call: TRBV6-2/TRBV6-3

cdr3_nt: TGCGCCAGCAACATGGGAGGGAACACTGAAGCTTTCTTT
cdr3_aa: CASNMGGNTEAFF
clone_size: few
j_call: TRBJ1-1
d_call: -
v_call: TRBV5-1

cdr3_nt: TGTGCCAGCAGGCCTGACAGGGTGCCCTACAATGAGCAGTTCTTC
cdr3_aa: CASRPDRVPYNEQFF
clone_size: -
j_call: TRBJ2-1
d_call: TRBD1
v_call: TRBV6-1

cdr3_nt: TGTGCCAGCAGTTTCATTGCCAACCCCACTGAAGCTTTCTTT
cdr3_aa: CASSFIANPTEAFF
clone_size: few
j_call: TRBJ1-1
d_call: -
v_call: TRBV12-3/TRBV12-4

cdr3_nt: TGTGCCAGCAGCTTAGAAGCGCGGGACTACGAGCAGTACTTC
cdr3_aa: CASSLEARDYEQYF
clone_size: few
j_call: TRBJ2-7
d_call: -
v_call: TRBV7-8

cdr3_nt: TGTGCCAGCAGCTTTGGGCTGATACGGCAGCCCCAGCATTTT
cdr3_aa: CASSFGLIRQPQHF
clone_size: once
j_call: TRBJ1-5
d_call: -
v_call: TRBV12-3/TRBV12-4

cdr3_nt: TGCGCCAGCAGCCAAGATAGGCAGGGGATATTGGAAGCTTTCTTT
cdr3_aa: CASSQDRQGILEAFF
clone_size: few
j_call: TRBJ1-1
d_call: -
v_call: TRBV4-1

cdr3_nt: TGTGCCAGCAGTACCGGACTAGCGGGGGAGCATGAGCAGTTCTTC
cdr3_aa: CASSTGLAGEHEQFF
clone_size: many
j_call: TRBJ2-1
d_call: TRBD2
v_call: TRBV6-1

cdr3_nt: TGTGCCAGCTCACCCTGGGAACCGGGACAGGTCTACGAGCAGTACTTC
cdr3_aa: CASSPWEPGQVYEQYF
clone_size: -
j_call: TRBJ2-7
d_call: TRBD1
v_call: TRBV18

cdr3_nt: TGTGCCAGCAGCCTTTTGACTAGTCGGGAGACCCAGTACTTC
cdr3_aa: CASSLLTSRETQYF
clone_size: -
j_call: TRBJ2-5
d_call: -
v_call: TRBV4-2